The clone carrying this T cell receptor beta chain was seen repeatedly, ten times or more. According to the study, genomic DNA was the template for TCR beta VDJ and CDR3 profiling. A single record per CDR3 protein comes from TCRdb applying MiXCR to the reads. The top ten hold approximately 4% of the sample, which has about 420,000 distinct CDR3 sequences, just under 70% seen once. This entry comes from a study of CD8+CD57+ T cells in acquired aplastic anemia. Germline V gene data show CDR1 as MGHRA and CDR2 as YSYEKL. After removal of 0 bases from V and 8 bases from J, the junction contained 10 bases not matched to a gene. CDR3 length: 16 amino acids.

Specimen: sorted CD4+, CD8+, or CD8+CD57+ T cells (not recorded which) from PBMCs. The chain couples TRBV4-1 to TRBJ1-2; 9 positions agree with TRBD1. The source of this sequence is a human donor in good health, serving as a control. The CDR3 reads CASSQDPGQGWGGYTF. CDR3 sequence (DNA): TGCGCCAGCAGCCAAGATCCAGGACAGGGGTGGGGAGGCTACACCTTC.